A single sample is the source of the 14 T cell receptor beta chains below, sequenced in a study of OX40 agonist ivuxolimab in advanced cancers. Sequencing used immunoSEQ multiplex PCR; TCRdb keeps in-frame clones, though not all of them. This sample carries 65,000 to 95,000 clones, about nine tenths of them seen once, and the ten largest clones take approximately 0.2%. The material was CD4+ or CD8+ T cells sorted from blood, obtained in a trial of the OX40 agonist ivuxolimab. These receptor sequences come from an adult with an advanced solid tumor such as melanoma, head and neck, liver or kidney cancer.

The chain employs TRBV11-2 and TRBJ1-5, with unresolved D. The length of the CDR3 is 13 residues. V shed 1 base and J shed 5 bases, with 6 bases lying between them. Germline CDR1 and CDR2: SGHAT and FQNNGV. The CDR3 here is CASSLGLDQPQHF. The CDR3 coding sequence is TGTGCCAGCAGCTTAGGGCTTGATCAGCCCCAGCATTTT.

The V gene is TRBV28, the J gene TRBJ2-3; no reliable D call. Germline-derived CDR1 and CDR2 are MDHEN and SYDVKM. CDR3 size: 15 residues. Trimming removed 2 bases from V and 4 bases from J, with 13 bases in between. The CDR3 region has the DNA TGTGCCAGCAGTTTAAGGCTAGGTTTAGCAGATACGCAGTATTTT. Translating it yields CASSLRLGLADTQYF.

This clone was counted only a few times. The chain has TRBV11-3 and TRBJ2-1, with D perhaps matching TRBD1 (5 bases). The ends were cut back, 3 bases at V and 2 bases at J, with 11 bases in the middle. Germline loops: CDR1 SGHNT, CDR2 YENEEA. The CDR3 loop spans 15 amino acids. CDR3: CASSFESGTYNEQFF. DNA of the CDR3: TGTGCCAGCAGCTTTGAATCAGGGACCTACAATGAGCAGTTCTTC.

The rearrangement joins TRBV5-8 to TRBJ1-4; D might be TRBD1 (5 bases). This CDR3 has 15 amino acids. From germline, CDR1 is SGHTS and CDR2 YDEGEE. Trimming removed 4 bases at V and 8 bases at J, with 18 bases between. Written as DNA, the CDR3 is TGTGCCAGCAGCGGAACCGGGACGGGCATCGAAAAACTGTTTTTT. As protein: CASSGTGTGIEKLFF.

V gene TRBV6-6 combines with J gene TRBJ2-2; maybe TRBD1 (5 bases). Deletions cut 3 bases from V and 4 bases from J, with 12 bases between. Germline V gene sequence: CDR1 MNHNY, CDR2 SVGAGI (reference sequence). This CDR3 has 15 amino acids. DNA for the CDR3: TGTGCCAGCAGTTATCAGGGCAGTCGCACCGGGGAGCTGTTTTTT. Translation gives CASSYQGSRTGELFF.

The genes are TRBV5-1 and TRBJ2-5; perhaps TRBD1 as D (6 bases). V was pared by 0 bases and J by 4 bases, with 10 bases between. The CDR3 is 14 residues long. From germline, CDR1 is SGHRS and CDR2 YFSETQ. Here the CDR3 DNA reads TGCGCCAGCAGCTTGGTCACAGGGCGAGAGACCCAGTACTTC. This gives the protein CASSLVTGRETQYF.

The chain combines TRBV5-1 with TRBJ2-3; 8 bases are a match to TRBD1. The CDR3 totals 16 residues. V shed 0 bases, J shed 5 bases, and the junction held 8 bases outside the gene matches. Germline V gives CDR1 SGHRS, CDR2 YFSETQ. CDR3 sequence reads: CASSLAGRGLVDTQYF. CDR3 nucleotide sequence: TGCGCCAGCAGCTTGGCCGGCAGGGGGCTAGTAGATACGCAGTATTTT.

CDR3 protein: CAWSVVSGRADGELFF. In DNA, the CDR3 is TGTGCCTGGAGTGTAGTTAGCGGGAGGGCGGACGGGGAGCTGTTTTTT. This chain links TRBV30 with TRBJ2-2, with 11 bases fitting TRBD2. The CDR3 length is 16 residues. The germline V gene encodes CDR1 GTSNPN and CDR2 SVGIG (reference sequence). With V trimmed by 0 bases and J by 7 bases, 7 bases remained unmatched.

The rearrangement uses TRBV2 and TRBJ1-5; tentatively, D is TRBD1 (5 bases). Trimming took 4 bases from V and 7 from J, leaving 14 bases between them. Germline CDR1 is SNHLY and CDR2 is FYNNEI. The CDR3 runs 14 residues. The CDR3 loop reads CASSGGLWGQPQHF. The CDR3 DNA follows: TGTGCCAGCAGTGGCGGCCTCTGGGGGCAGCCCCAGCATTTT. Full variable domain (remainder filled in from reference TRBV2 and TRBJ1-5): EPEVTQTPSHQVTQMGQEVILRCVPISNHLYFYWYRQILGQKVEFLVSFYNNEISEKSEIFDDQFSVERPDGSNFTLKIRSTKLEDSAMYFCASSGGLWGQPQHFGDGTRLSIL.

This clone was counted between two and nine times. The genes are TRBV29-1 and TRBJ1-1, with D perhaps TRBD1 (5 bases). The CDR3 sequence is 13 residues long. Trimming left V 6 bases short and J 1 base short, with 12 bases between. Germline V gives CDR1 SQVTM, CDR2 ANQGSEA. CDR3 bases: TGCAGCGTAAAGGGGAGGGCGAACACTGAAGCTTTCTTT. This translates into CSVKGRANTEAFF. Supplemented by reference TRBV29-1 and TRBJ1-1, the full variable domain reads SAVISQKPSRDICQRGTSLTIQCQVDSQVTMMFWYRQQPGQSLTLIATANQGSEATYESGFVIDKFPISRPNLTFSTLTVSNMSPEDSSIYLCSVKGRANTEAFFGQGTRLTVV.

Only one count was recorded for this clone. The V and J genes are TRBV28 and TRBJ2-7; D is tentatively TRBD1 or TRBD2 (5 bases each). V was shortened by 6 bases and J by 2 bases, with 14 bases between the two germline ends. From germline, CDR1 is MDHEN and CDR2 SYDVKM. This CDR3 comprises 14 residues. CDR3 residues: CASSPRGRAYEQYF. The CDR3 region has the DNA TGTGCCAGCAGCCCCCGGGGCAGGGCCTACGAGCAGTACTTC.

A remark on this clone: One junction end does not reproduce the germline sequence, and a read error may be involved. This chain joins TRBV2 and TRBJ2-5; no reliable D call. The V gene's germline CDR1 is SNHLY and CDR2 FYNNEI. The CDR3 covers 14 residues. In DNA, the CDR3 is TGTGCCAGCAGTGAACCCTTACCTCCTTCGATCCCAAACTTC. As protein: CASSEPLPPSIPNF.

V is TRBV18 and J is TRBJ1-1; D remains unclear. Germline V gene data show CDR1 as KGHSH and CDR2 as LQKENI. Trimming cost V 5 bases and J 5 bases, with 6 bases left between them. This CDR3 contains 11 residues. The CDR3 region is CASSRRTEAFF. CDR3 DNA: TGTGCCAGCTCAAGGAGAACTGAAGCTTTCTTT.

The chain recombines TRBV19 with TRBJ1-3; the D is unclear. Trimming left V 6 bases short and J 4 bases short, with 7 bases between. This CDR3 contains 12 residues. Looked up from germline, CDR1 is LNHDA and CDR2 is SQIVND (reference sequence). For the CDR3, the DNA is TGTGCCAGTAGCGCCGCAGGAAACACCATATATTTT. This sequence encodes CASSAAGNTIYF. Variable domain in full (rest from reference TRBV19 and TRBJ1-3): DGGITQSPKYLFRKEGQNVTLSCEQNLNHDAMYWYRQDPGQGLRLIYYSQIVNDFQKGDIAEGYSVSREKKESFPLTVTSAQKNPTAFYLCASSAAGNTIYFGEGSWLTVV.